Here is one T cell receptor beta chain with its context. The data derive from a study of blood T cell repertoires in COVID-19. Study as a whole: Sites across the United States, Italy and Spain contributed samples from acute and convalescent COVID-19. Sources were T cells, B-cell-depleted T cells, or PBMCs; the material itself was cDNA or gDNA.

Seattle enrolled patients during active infection and tracked them longitudinally. Germline CDR1 reads LNHDA; CDR2 reads SQIVND (reference sequence). CDR3 size: 17 residues. V gave up 3 bases and J gave up 0 bases; unmatched junction bases: 8. Original processing notes: The assay estimated nucleated cells by amplifying reference gene primers. The protocol was immunoSEQ multiplex PCR, while the TCRdb copy is restricted to in-frame clones and leaves out a portion. V, J and clone size derive from that table, while D and trimming were established from the DNA sequence. Here the sample spans some 300,000 clones, almost 90% being singletons.

Sequenced material: peripheral blood. The TCR sequence derives from a woman in her forties with COVID-19, enrolled during active disease. This chain joins TRBV19 and TRBJ1-2; 9 bases align to TRBD1. CDR3 DNA: TGTGCCAGTAGTATCGGCACAGGGGGCGCATCTAACTATGGCTACACCTTC. Its protein is CASSIGTGGASNYGYTF.